Presented here are 11 T cell receptor beta chains from one specimen sequenced in a study of control samples from healthy donors and cancer patients. Some clones are missing from TCRdb's copy, which holds only in-frame ones; the method was immunoSEQ multiplex PCR. The repertoire holds 150,000 to 180,000 clones, with approximately 94% as singletons. Sequencing was performed on blood. These receptors all stem from a man aged 40-49 years in good health.

The V gene is TRBV1, the J gene TRBJ1-5; the D segment call TRBD1 is taken from the table without a DNA check. TRBV1 counts as a pseudogene. The CDR3 runs to 18 residues. CDR3 bases: TGCACCAGCAGCCAACGATCCCGGGACAGGGAATCGGATCAGCCCCAGCATTTT. It codes for CTSSQRSRDRESDQPQHF.

The genes are TRBV6-2 or TRBV6-3 and TRBJ1-1, with 8 bases lining up with TRBD1. The V gene end was trimmed by 6 bases and the J gene end by 4 bases; junction bases not matched to a gene: 4. CDR3 length: 13 amino acids. Germline-derived CDR1 and CDR2 are MNHEY and SVGEGT. The CDR3 DNA reads as TGTGCCAGCAGCCCGGACAGGGTCACTGAAGCTTTCTTT. It is translated as CASSPDRVTEAFF.

The chain has TRBV18 and TRBJ2-3; D is uncertain. The ends were cut back, 3 bases at V and 4 bases at J, with 11 bases in the middle. The CDR3 length is 14 residues. Germline CDR1 reads KGHSH; CDR2 reads LQKENI. CDR3 DNA: TGTGCCAGCTCACCCCCAGGTAGGCCAGATACGCAGTATTTT. Translation: CASSPPGRPDTQYF.

This chain connects TRBV7-9 to TRBJ2-5; 7 bases agree with TRBD1. Losses at the gene ends were 5 bases for V and 0 bases for J; bases not matched to a gene: 9. Germline V gene data show CDR1 as SEHNR and CDR2 as FQNEAQ (reference sequence). The CDR3 is made up of 16 amino acids. CDR3 in DNA: TGTGCCAGCAGCGTTGACAGGGACCCTTACCAAGAGACCCAGTACTTC. Amino acid sequence: CASSVDRDPYQETQYF.

This chain links TRBV24-1 with TRBJ1-3; D not resolved. The CDR3 is 10 residues long. V was cut by 10 bases and J by 8 bases, with 8 bases left in between. Germline CDR1 and CDR2: KGHDR and SFDVKD. CDR3 in DNA: TGTGCCACTCACACATACACCATATATTTT. This sequence encodes CATHTYTIYF.

The chain employs TRBV7-9 and TRBJ2-5, with 7 bases lining up with TRBD1. With V trimmed by 5 bases and J by 4 bases, 7 bases remained unmatched. The CDR3 consists of 14 residues. The V gene's germline CDR1 is SEHNR and CDR2 FQNEAQ (reference sequence). Written as DNA, the CDR3 is TGTGCCAGCAGCGCATTACGGGACAGAGAGACCCAGTACTTC. Protein sequence: CASSALRDRETQYF.

V gene TRBV2 combines with J gene TRBJ2-5; maybe TRBD2 (6 bases). The length of the CDR3 is 15 residues. Germline V gene lookup returns CDR1 SNHLY and CDR2 FYNNEI. The V gene lost 2 bases and the J gene lost 3 bases, with 13 bases spanning the gap. CDR3 in amino acids: CASSELRGREETQYF. The CDR3 DNA follows: TGTGCCAGCAGTGAATTGCGGGGACGGGAAGAGACCCAGTACTTC.

The genes are TRBV9 and TRBJ1-2; tentative D call: TRBD1 (6 bases). The germline V gene encodes CDR1 SGDLS and CDR2 YYNGEE. This CDR3 has 16 residues. Between the trimmed V and J ends, which lost 4 bases and 0 bases, there was a span of 16 bases. The CDR3 DNA sequence: TGTGCCAGCAGCTCGACGGTGGGGGGCGCTAACTATGGCTACACCTTC. Its protein product is CASSSTVGGANYGYTF.

Details on this clone: The identical CDR3 is also encoded by other nucleotide sequences in the sample. The rearrangement uses TRBV4-3 and TRBJ1-5; D not certain. The CDR3 totals 14 residues. The germline V and J ends were trimmed by 0 bases and 4 bases, with 7 bases remaining between them. Looked up from germline, CDR1 is LGHNA and CDR2 is YSLEER. CDR3 region: CASSQDSVNQPQHF. CDR3 coding DNA: TGCGCCAGCAGCCAAGATTCGGTAAATCAGCCCCAGCATTTT.

This clone showed up just once. This rearrangement joins TRBV24-1 to TRBJ2-4; 8 bases are a match to TRBD1. The CDR3 covers 17 residues. The germline V gene encodes CDR1 KGHDR and CDR2 SFDVKD. With 6 bases clipped from V and 3 bases from J, the junction kept 12 bases outside the gene matches. CDR3 protein: CATSPFPGGRDKNIQYF. The CDR3 DNA sequence: TGTGCCACCAGTCCCTTCCCAGGGGGCCGGGACAAAAACATTCAGTACTTC.

The V and J genes are TRBV6-2 or TRBV6-3 and TRBJ1-1, with D perhaps TRBD1 (6 bases). Trimming shortened V by 4 bases and J by 7 bases, and 19 bases separated the two germline ends. Germline V gene lookup returns CDR1 MNHEY and CDR2 SVGEGT. The CDR3 is made up of 15 amino acids. The chain's CDR3 is CASSFAQQGAVEAFF. The CDR3 coding sequence is TGTGCCAGCAGTTTCGCACAACAGGGAGCAGTTGAAGCTTTCTTT.